The source of this T cell receptor beta chain is a study of cytomegalovirus exposure and HLA in healthy donors. Background on the study: Sequencing of about 200 million T cells in an earlier analysis found about 120 million unique TCR beta sequences.

The PCR had 60 Vbeta and 13 Jbeta primers. Sequencing used immunoSEQ multiplex PCR; TCRdb keeps in-frame clones, though not all of them. The sample gives 80,000 to 130,000 clones, 65% to 90% of which show up once; more than 1% is in the top ten. Study-wide findings and caveats: Indistinguishable V segments such as TRBV6-2 and TRBV6-3 were excluded. Sequencing had likely introduced a cluster of highly shared sequence variants as an artifact.

Note on this clone: What it binds is unknown.

The CDR3 spans 15 residues. V shed 4 bases and J shed 3 bases, with 15 bases lying between them. Germline loops: CDR1 SGHVS, CDR2 FQNEAQ. This receptor was taken from a woman aged 18-29 years in good health and CMV-seronegative. The J gene is TRBJ2-5, the V gene TRBV7-8; no clear D. Material for sequencing was PBMCs. CDR3 sequence (DNA): TGTGCCAGCAGCTCTCTAATATCCCCCAAAGAGACCCAGTACTTC. Amino acid sequence: CASSSLISPKETQYF.